A single sample gave rise to the 6 T cell receptor beta chains below, sequenced in a study of cytomegalovirus exposure and HLA in healthy donors. Primers for the PCR totalled 60 Vbeta and 13 Jbeta. Produced via immunoSEQ multiplex PCR; TCRdb's table is partial and in-frame only. The table records roughly 180,000 clones, around four fifths of them present only once. The sequencing sample was made of PBMCs. These TCRs come from a woman aged 30 to 39 in good health and CMV-seronegative.

The V and J genes are TRBV6-1 and TRBJ1-4, with D maybe TRBD1 (6 bases). Germline V lookup: CDR1 MNHNS, CDR2 SASEGT. This CDR3 has 17 residues. Trimming pared 2 bases from V and 0 bases from J, leaving 13 bases between. The CDR3 protein is CASSERGTTATNEKLFF. The CDR3 DNA reads TGTGCCAGCAGTGAAAGGGGGACCACTGCAACTAATGAAAAACTGTTTTTT.

About this clone: Its ends do not fully match the called genes, so a read error is possible. This chain connects TRBV6-1 to TRBJ1-3; a weak D match, TRBD1 (6 bases). Germline CDR1 is MNHNS and CDR2 is SASEGT. This CDR3 is 16 amino acids long. CDR3 sequence reads: CASSGRTVASGNTIYF. The CDR3 coding sequence is TGTGCCAGTAGTGGGAGGACAGTCGCCTCTGGAAACACCATATATTTT.

The rearrangement joins TRBV15 to TRBJ2-1; 8 positions agree with TRBD2. Germline V gives CDR1 LNHNV, CDR2 YYDKDF (reference sequence). The V segment lost 0 bases and the J segment 6 bases; nucleotides outside the gene matches: 7. The CDR3 runs to 16 residues. The CDR3 nucleotides read TGTGCCACCAGCAGAGAGCCGGGGGGGAACGGCAATGAGCAGTTCTTC. The encoded protein is CATSREPGGNGNEQFF. The complete variable domain, with remaining parts taken from reference TRBV15 and TRBJ2-1, reads DAMVIQNPRYQVTQFGKPVTLSCSQTLNHNVMYWYQQKSSQAPKLLFHYYDKDFNNEADTPDNFQSRRPNTSFCFLDIRSPGLGDTAMYLCATSREPGGNGNEQFFGPGTRLTVL.

This clone has only a few counts. Other DNA variants within this sample encode the same CDR3. The chain uses TRBV18 and TRBJ2-7; D perhaps matches TRBD1 (5 bases). Germline-derived CDR1 and CDR2 are KGHSH and LQKENI. V was shortened by 3 bases and J by 2 bases, with 8 bases between the two germline ends. The length of the CDR3 is 13 residues. The CDR3 bases are TGTGCCAGCTCACCTACAGGTGCCTACGAGCAGTACTTC. It codes for CASSPTGAYEQYF.

As concerns this clone: The junction and the germline gene differ at one end; a read error may be behind it. Other DNA sequences within the sample encode an identical CDR3. The chain combines TRBV5-4 with TRBJ2-4; 7 bases line up with TRBD1. Germline values: CDR1 SGHNT, CDR2 YYREEE (reference sequence). This CDR3 is 16 amino acids long. In DNA, the CDR3 is TGCGCCAGCAGCTTGCGAGGGGGCACAACCAAAAACATTCAGTACTTC. It codes for CASSLRGGTTKNIQYF.

Here the CDR3 DNA reads TGTGCCAGCTCACCGGAGGACAGGGTTTACCAGCCCCAGCATTTT. This encodes CASSPEDRVYQPQHF. The rearrangement joins TRBV18 to TRBJ1-5, with 8 positions matching TRBD1. J was trimmed by 7 bases and V by 3 bases; bases with no gene match: 8. Per germline, CDR1 KGHSH and CDR2 LQKENI. This CDR3 has 15 residues.